This T cell receptor beta chain is drawn from a study of early T cells in non-severe SARS-CoV-2 infection. TCRdb analysed the 5' RACE reads with MiXCR anew, one entry per CDR3 protein. Found here are about 76,000 distinct CDR3 sequences, around 11% of them singletons; the top ten hold approximately 4.5%. The CDR3 is 17 amino acids. Trimming at V came to 0 bases and at J to 6 bases, leaving 5 bases not matched to a gene. Germline-derived CDR1 and CDR2 are SGHTA and FQGNSA. The sequenced sample was whole blood. This chain joins TRBV7-2 and TRBJ2-1; 13 nucleotides agree with TRBD2. This TCR came from an adult who was a healthcare worker with PCR-confirmed SARS-CoV-2 infection or an uninfected control (not recorded which). The CDR3 protein is CASSLARRLAGGNEQFF. The CDR3 coding sequence is TGTGCCAGCAGCTTAGCGAGGCGACTAGCGGGGGGCAATGAGCAGTTCTTC.